One sample yielded the 23 T cell receptor beta chains listed below, sequenced in a study of blood T cell repertoires in COVID-19. This table comes from immunoSEQ multiplex PCR, and its TCRdb copy is limited to in-frame clones, with some not included. The sample lists around 240,000 clones, 86% seen once, with more than 2% in the top ten. The sequenced sample consisted of PBMCs or T cells enriched from blood (not recorded which). These receptor sequences come from a woman in her fifties or sixties who had recovered from COVID-19.

V is TRBV5-1 and J is TRBJ2-1; 9 bases align to TRBD2. The length of the CDR3 is 15 residues. CDR1 SGHRS and CDR2 YFSETQ come from the germline V gene. V trimming: 4 bases; J trimming: 3 bases; junction bases outside the gene matches: 5. The DNA of the CDR3 is TGCGCCAGCAGCCTTAGCGGGGGCGGCTACAATGAGCAGTTCTTC. It specifies CASSLSGGGYNEQFF.

The chain uses TRBV6-2 or TRBV6-3 and TRBJ2-5, with 10 nucleotides matching TRBD2. Germline V gene sequence: CDR1 MNHEY, CDR2 SVGEGT. The length of the CDR3 is 15 residues. Trimming cost V 2 bases and J 5 bases; bases outside gene matches: 5. The CDR3 DNA reads as TGTGCCAGCAGTTACAATCTAGCGGGAGCGGAGACCCAGTACTTC. It encodes CASSYNLAGAETQYF.

A few counts support this clone. The chain joins TRBV7-2 to TRBJ1-5; 9 positions match TRBD1. From germline, CDR1 is SGHTA and CDR2 FQGNSA. This CDR3 comprises 14 residues. V was clipped by 5 bases and J by 7 bases; unmatched bases: 6. The CDR3 loop is CASSLTGGGQPQHF. The DNA for the CDR3 is TGTGCCAGCAGCCTGACAGGGGGAGGGCAGCCCCAGCATTTT.

The V call is TRBV25-1, the J call TRBJ1-2; possible D gene TRBD1, 6 bases. V lost 4 bases and J lost 5, with 14 bases in between. The CDR3 sequence is 14 residues long. CDR1 and CDR2 (germline): MGHDK, SYGVNS. CDR3 sequence: CASSAGQRVYGYTF. Here the CDR3 DNA reads TGTGCCAGCAGTGCCGGACAGAGAGTTTATGGCTACACCTTC.

The rearrangement links TRBV5-8 to TRBJ1-1; D unresolved. Per the germline V gene, CDR1 is SGHTS and CDR2 is YDEGEE. Trimming took off 1 base at V and 3 bases at J, with 7 bases between the two ends. The CDR3 spans 13 residues. Here the CDR3 DNA reads TGTGCCAGCAGCTTGCACGGAGACACTGAAGCTTTCTTT. Its translation: CASSLHGDTEAFF. The complete variable domain, with remaining parts taken from reference TRBV5-8 and TRBJ1-1, reads EAGVTQSPTHLIKTRGQQATLRCSPISGHTSVYWYQQALGLGLQFLLWYDEGEERNRGNFPPRFSGRQFPNYSSELNVNALELEDSALYLCASSLHGDTEAFFGQGTRLTVV.

The genes are TRBV2 and TRBJ2-5; 8 bases fit TRBD1. Germline V gives CDR1 SNHLY, CDR2 FYNNEI. The CDR3 length is 15 residues. J gave up 5 bases and V 7 bases, and 12 bases lay outside the gene matches. The CDR3 here is CASTADRAARETQYF. In DNA, the CDR3 is TGTGCCAGCACGGCGGACAGGGCTGCGAGGGAGACCCAGTACTTC.

This chain joins TRBV7-9 and TRBJ1-5, with 8 nucleotides matching TRBD1. The trim removed 4 bases at V and 4 bases at J, leaving 9 bases unmatched. The CDR3 has 16 amino acids. Germline V gene sequence: CDR1 SEHNR, CDR2 FQNEAQ (reference sequence). The CDR3 loop reads CASSSMRTGSNQPQHF. CDR3 nucleotide sequence: TGTGCCAGCAGCTCGATGCGGACAGGGTCTAATCAGCCCCAGCATTTT. Full variable domain (remainder filled in from reference TRBV7-9 and TRBJ1-5): DTGVSQNPRHKITKRGQNVTFRCDPISEHNRLYWYRQTLGQGPEFLTYFQNEAQLEKSRLLSDRFSAERPKGSFSTLEIQRTEQGDSAMYLCASSSMRTGSNQPQHFGDGTRLSIL.

V gene TRBV19 combines with J gene TRBJ2-2; maybe TRBD2 (5 bases). The CDR3 totals 13 residues. CDR1 and CDR2 (germline): LNHDA, SQIVND (reference sequence). V was pared by 7 bases and J by 7 bases, with 13 bases between. The CDR3 reads CASTSPGFGELFF. In DNA, the CDR3 is TGTGCCAGTACCAGTCCGGGGTTCGGGGAGCTGTTTTTT.

The chain links TRBV19 to TRBJ1-3, with 8 bases lining up with TRBD1. The CDR3 totals 20 residues. Per germline, CDR1 LNHDA and CDR2 SQIVND (reference sequence). With 3 bases clipped from V and 3 bases from J, the junction kept 19 bases outside the gene matches. The DNA of the CDR3 is TGTGCCAGTAGTATTGCGGGACAGGCTATTACCAGGAGCAGTGGAAACACCATATATTTT. Its protein product is CASSIAGQAITRSSGNTIYF. The full variable domain, its missing parts supplied by reference TRBV19 and TRBJ1-3, is DGGITQSPKYLFRKEGQNVTLSCEQNLNHDAMYWYRQDPGQGLRLIYYSQIVNDFQKGDIAEGYSVSREKKESFPLTVTSAQKNPTAFYLCASSIAGQAITRSSGNTIYFGEGSWLTVV.

This sequence joins TRBV12-3 or TRBV12-4 and TRBJ1-1, with D unclear. This CDR3 is 13 amino acids long. Trimming pared 5 bases from V and 1 base from J, leaving 8 bases between. The CDR3 nucleotides read TGTGCCAGCAGTCACTTGCCGAACACTGAAGCTTTCTTT. Translation gives CASSHLPNTEAFF.

The chain recombines TRBV28 with TRBJ2-7; D possibly corresponds to TRBD1 (6 bases). The V gene's germline CDR1 is MDHEN and CDR2 SYDVKM. V lost 5 bases to trimming and J lost 6 bases, with 14 bases between them. The CDR3 contains 13 residues. This CDR3 is CASSVGTPPEQYF. The DNA of the CDR3 is TGTGCCAGCAGTGTCGGGACACCCCCCGAGCAGTACTTC.

This clone has just a few counts. The chain has TRBV15 and TRBJ1-2; the D gene is possibly TRBD1 (6 bases). Germline CDR1 LNHNV, CDR2 YYDKDF (reference sequence). V was clipped by 3 bases and J by 8 bases, with 13 bases between them. This CDR3 contains 13 residues. The CDR3 reads CATSRGIQGGYTF. The CDR3 nucleotides read TGTGCCACCAGCAGGGGTATTCAGGGGGGCTACACCTTC.

V is TRBV12-5 and J is TRBJ1-2; D not resolved. The CDR3 length is 13 residues. CDR1 and CDR2 from the germline V gene are LGHNT and FRNRAP. Deletions cut 2 bases from V and 6 bases from J, with 10 bases between. The CDR3 coding sequence is TGTGCTAGTGGTTTGCCCCTCGGGGATGGCTACACCTTC. Its protein is CASGLPLGDGYTF.

The V call is TRBV20-1, the J call TRBJ2-3; D gene ambiguous. Germline V lookup: CDR1 DFQATT, CDR2 SNEGSKA (reference sequence). Trimming removed 3 bases from V and 3 bases from J, with 10 bases in between. The CDR3 spans 13 residues. CDR3 coding DNA: TGCAGTGCTAGTGCCGGTAATACAGATACGCAGTATTTT. Translated: CSASAGNTDTQYF.

The V gene is TRBV3-1 (or the pseudogene TRBV3-2), the J gene TRBJ1-4; perhaps TRBD1 as D (6 bases). V was cut by 8 bases and J by 7 bases, with 14 bases left in between. The CDR3 sequence is 13 residues long. The germline CDR1 and CDR2 sequences are LGHDT and YNNKEL (reference sequence). Written as DNA, the CDR3 is TGTGCCAGCGCGGACAGCTTAGGTGAAAAACTGTTTTTT. Translated, it gives CASADSLGEKLFF.

V is TRBV7-2 and J is TRBJ1-2, with no clear D. Germline values: CDR1 SGHTA, CDR2 FQGNSA. The CDR3 length is 13 residues. Trimming left V 5 bases short and J 4 bases short, with 11 bases between. CDR3 region: CASSPVESYGYTF. CDR3 DNA sequence: TGTGCCAGCAGCCCGGTGGAGTCCTATGGCTACACCTTC.

This clone was detected once. The gene calls are TRBV3-1 (or the pseudogene TRBV3-2) and TRBJ1-5; D perhaps matches TRBD1 (6 bases). The CDR3 consists of 14 residues. V was trimmed by 9 bases and J by 5 bases, leaving 17 bases between them. Germline values: CDR1 LGHDT, CDR2 YNNKEL (reference sequence). The CDR3 spells CARLGGGGHQPQHF. DNA of the CDR3: TGTGCCAGATTAGGGGGAGGGGGACATCAGCCCCAGCATTTT.

The chain combines TRBV4-2 with TRBJ2-7; perhaps TRBD1 as D (5 bases). Germline V gives CDR1 LGHNA, CDR2 YNFKEQ. Trimming took off 0 bases at V and 2 bases at J, with 20 bases between the two ends. CDR3 size: 18 residues. The DNA for the CDR3 is TGTGCCAGCAGCCAAGATCTGCCGCGGTGGCAGGGTACCTACGAGCAGTACTTC. This sequence encodes CASSQDLPRWQGTYEQYF.

The CDR3 region is CASSLTPGQDSGNTIYF. CDR3 nucleotide sequence: TGTGCCAGCAGCCTCACGCCGGGACAGGACTCTGGAAACACCATATATTTT. This sequence joins TRBV9 and TRBJ1-3, with TRBD1 identical over 8 bases. Looked up from germline, CDR1 is SGDLS and CDR2 is YYNGEE. This CDR3 comprises 17 residues. Germline trimming cut 4 bases from V and 0 bases from J; bases unmatched to any gene: 9. The full variable domain, with the rest looked up from reference TRBV9 and TRBJ1-3, is DSGVTQTPKHLITATGQRVTLRCSPRSGDLSVYWYQQSLDQGLQFLIQYYNGEERAKGNILERFSAQQFPDLHSELNLSSLELGDSALYFCASSLTPGQDSGNTIYFGEGSWLTVV.

The J gene is TRBJ1-1, the V gene TRBV7-2, with no clear D. The CDR3 loop spans 14 amino acids. V dropped 3 bases and J dropped 2 bases, with 10 bases sitting between them. Germline V gene sequence: CDR1 SGHTA, CDR2 FQGNSA. The CDR3 protein is CASSFSSTNTEAFF. CDR3 nucleotide sequence: TGTGCCAGCAGCTTTTCGTCGACAAACACTGAAGCTTTCTTT.

This chain joins TRBV4-1 and TRBJ2-3, with 8 bases lining up with TRBD2. J lost 6 bases, V lost 4 bases, and 9 bases had no gene match. Germline V gives CDR1 MGHRA, CDR2 YSYEKL. There are 15 residues in the CDR3. The CDR3 sequence is CASSPVVSGGDTQYF. In nucleotides, the CDR3 is TGCGCCAGCAGCCCCGTCGTCTCGGGGGGGGATACGCAGTATTTT.

The genes are TRBV7-2 and TRBJ1-6; D might be TRBD1 (6 bases). The CDR3 length is 13 residues. V was cut by 5 bases and J by 10 bases, with 12 bases left in between. CDR1 and CDR2 from the germline V gene are SGHTA and FQGNSA. CDR3 nucleotide sequence: TGTGCCAGCAGCACCAGGGGCGCATCACCCCTCCACTTT. As protein: CASSTRGASPLHF.

The chain couples TRBV4-3 to TRBJ2-7; TRBD1 is a possible D gene (5 bases). V gave up 4 bases and J gave up 6 bases, with 19 bases separating them. Germline V gene sequence: CDR1 LGHNA, CDR2 YSLEER. CDR3 size: 15 residues. CDR3 sequence (DNA): TGCGCCAGCAGCCTCTCAAGGGCAGGGATTTCCGAGCAGTACTTC. It translates to CASSLSRAGISEQYF.